This T cell receptor (beta chain) was identified during a study of blood T cell repertoires in COVID-19 (TCRdb year 2020). Concerning the study at large: Samples from collaborators originated in the United States, Italy and Spain and spanned both the acute and convalescent phases of COVID-19. The repertoires were made available in a free public database intended to serve as a resource for research on the immune response to SARS-CoV-2. The prospective study material was composed of cDNA or gDNA derived from T cells, B-cell-depleted T cells, or PBMCs. HLA class I and class II types, where available, came from metadata supplied by the sample provider rather than from assay-based typing. Subjects who had been exposed to COVID-19, were actively infected with it, or had recovered from it provided the deeply sampled blood TCRbeta repertoires that made up the dataset. Sample metadata almost always included a de-identified subject ID, COVID-19 status, age in years and sex. The samples were drawn from two sources: the first 160 participants of the ongoing ImmuneRACE study, and approximately 1,300 subjects contributed by 6 global collaborators.

Collaborating institutions collected whole blood in K2EDTA tubes following their own protocols. For TCRbeta analysis, collaborators shipped samples as frozen whole blood, isolated PBMCs, or DNA extracted from either of those sample types. Points on this clone: Its antigen is not yet known. Base-call qualities are not available, and no considerably larger clone is one nucleotide away.

The CDR3 contains 14 residues, cysteine and phenylalanine counted. Only CDR3 DNA is held: 42 bases, read in frame from base 1. The junction shows trimming of 2 bases on V and 3 bases on J, plus 10 bases between the germline ends. Per the germline V gene, SGHTA is the CDR1 and FQGNSA is the CDR2. Overall study results and their limits: The amount of clinical and demographic metadata varied by source and participant and was provided uncurated.

The immunoSEQ Assay, a bias-controlled multiplex PCR, was used to amplify TCRbeta CDR3 regions from genomic DNA. In the source study's methods: The number of nucleated cells in each sample was estimated from the amplification of reference gene primers within the assay. To quantify the absolute abundance of each unique TCRbeta CDR3 rearrangement, sequence reads were collapsed and filtered. For each sample, productive Simpson clonality was calculated as the square root of Simpson's diversity index across productive rearrangements. Drawn from immuneACCESS, this table holds only the in-frame rearrangements with V and J called that TCRdb kept. Clones are partly lost; checked studies trace under half to an unresolved V gene and leave the rest unexplained. The V and J calls and clone size are taken from that table; D and trimming were inferred from the DNA. The sample records 350,000 to 400,000 clones, almost 90% of which are singletons. The ten largest clones take up 5% to 8.5% of the sample.

The chain employs TRBV7-2 and TRBJ1-2; the D region possibly corresponds to TRBD1 (5 bases align). The sequence was obtained from a man younger than 35 with active or convalescent COVID-19. Source material: peripheral blood. The CDR3 protein: CASSLNRIDYGYTF. Read as DNA, the sequence is TGTGCCAGCAGCTTAAACAGGATTGACTATGGCTACACCTTC.